This T cell receptor (beta chain) was profiled in a study of early T cells in non-severe SARS-CoV-2 infection. The V and J ends lost 6 bases and 2 bases respectively, with 9 bases between them. Germline V lookup: CDR1 SEHNR, CDR2 FQNEAQ (reference sequence). The CDR3 runs 13 residues. This clonotype was counted between two and nine times. In TCRdb, the 5' RACE reads were re-called with MiXCR into one record per CDR3 protein. The table includes roughly 92,000 distinct CDR3 sequences, less than 15% detected once. This receptor was taken from an adult who was a healthcare worker with PCR-confirmed SARS-CoV-2 infection or an uninfected control (not recorded which). The specimen was whole blood, collected at baseline. The chain links TRBV7-9 to TRBJ2-3; a possible D gene is TRBD2 (5 bases). CDR3 protein: CASRRANTDTQYF. The DNA of the CDR3 is TGTGCCAGCAGGAGGGCGAACACAGATACGCAGTATTTT.